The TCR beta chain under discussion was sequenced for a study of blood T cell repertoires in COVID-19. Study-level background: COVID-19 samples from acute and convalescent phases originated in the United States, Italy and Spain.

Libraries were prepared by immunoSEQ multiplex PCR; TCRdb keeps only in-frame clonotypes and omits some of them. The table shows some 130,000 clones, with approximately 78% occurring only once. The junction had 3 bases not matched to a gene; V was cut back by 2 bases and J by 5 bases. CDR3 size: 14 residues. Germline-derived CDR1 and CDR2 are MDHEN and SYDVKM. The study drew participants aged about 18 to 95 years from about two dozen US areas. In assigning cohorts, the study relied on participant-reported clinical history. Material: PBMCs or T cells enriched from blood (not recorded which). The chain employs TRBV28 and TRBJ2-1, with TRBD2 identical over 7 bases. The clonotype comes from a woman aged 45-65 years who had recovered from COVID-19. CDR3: CASSLLAENNEQFF. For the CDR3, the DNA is TGTGCCAGCAGTTTACTAGCGGAAAACAATGAGCAGTTCTTC.